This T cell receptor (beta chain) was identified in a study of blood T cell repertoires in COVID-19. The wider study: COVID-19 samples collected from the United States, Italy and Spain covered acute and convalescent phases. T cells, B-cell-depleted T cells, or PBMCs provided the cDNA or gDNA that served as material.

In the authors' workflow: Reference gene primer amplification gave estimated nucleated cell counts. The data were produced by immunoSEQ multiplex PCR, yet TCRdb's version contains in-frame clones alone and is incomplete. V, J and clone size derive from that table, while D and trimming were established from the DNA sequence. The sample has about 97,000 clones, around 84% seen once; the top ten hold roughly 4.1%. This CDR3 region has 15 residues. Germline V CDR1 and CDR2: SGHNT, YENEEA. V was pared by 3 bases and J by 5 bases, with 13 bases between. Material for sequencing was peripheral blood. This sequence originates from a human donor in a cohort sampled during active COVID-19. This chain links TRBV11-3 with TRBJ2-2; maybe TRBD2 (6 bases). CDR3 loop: CASSFQAGTTGELFF. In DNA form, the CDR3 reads TGTGCCAGCAGCTTCCAAGCGGGTACGACCGGGGAGCTGTTTTTT. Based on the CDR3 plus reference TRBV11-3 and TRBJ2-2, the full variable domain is EAGVVQSPRYKIIEKKQPVAFWCNPISGHNTLYWYLQNLGQGPELLIRYENEEAVDDSQLPKDRFSAERLKGVDSTLKIQPAELGDSAVYLCASSFQAGTTGELFFGEGSRLTVL.